This record concerns one T cell receptor (beta chain) sequence. This specimen belongs to a study of blood T cell repertoires in COVID-19. Study summary: Acute and convalescent COVID-19 specimens originated in the United States, Italy and Spain. Sample material is recorded as cDNA or gDNA derived from T cells, B-cell-depleted T cells, or PBMCs.

In the source study's methods: Estimates of nucleated cell counts were drawn from the amplification of reference gene primers. Sequencing was performed with immunoSEQ multiplex PCR; in TCRdb, only in-frame clones are kept and a portion is missing. The V and J calls and clone size were taken over from that table, and D and trimming were inferred from the DNA. This sample yields more than 100,000 clones, of which over 80% are seen a single time; less than 2.5% belongs to the top ten. The ends lost 5 bases at V and 5 bases at J; junction bases unmatched: 9. Per germline, CDR1 LNHDA and CDR2 SQIVND (reference sequence). The CDR3 is made up of 16 amino acids.

V gene TRBV19 combines with J gene TRBJ2-1; 10 bases agree with TRBD2. The sequenced material came from peripheral blood. This receptor was obtained from a man between 50 and 59 years old with active COVID-19. The CDR3 nucleotides are TGTGCCAGTAGTTACCTAGCGGGGGATCGCAACAATGAGCAGTTCTTC. Its protein product is CASSYLAGDRNNEQFF.